A single T cell receptor beta chain is shown here with its context. Recruitment covered 20 to 25 US areas and drew participants whose ages spanned about 18 to 90 years. The sample originates from a study of blood T cell repertoires in COVID-19. Study as a whole: Acute-phase and convalescent COVID-19 samples originated in the United States, Italy and Spain.

This CDR3 has 13 amino acids. Germline loops: CDR1 KGHDR, CDR2 SFDVKD. Unmatched junction bases numbered 8, after V lost 12 bases and J lost 9 bases. Assay: immunoSEQ multiplex PCR; the TCRdb copy retains only in-frame clones and omits some. The table shows about 150,000 clones, with about 85% occurring only once. Sequenced input: PBMCs or T cells enriched from blood (not recorded which). The chain links TRBV24-1 to TRBJ1-6; 9 bases are shared with TRBD1. The sequence derives from a woman in her thirties or forties who had been exposed to COVID-19. The CDR3 DNA sequence: TGTGCCGCAGGACAGGGGACTGGTTCACCCCTCCACTTT. This sequence encodes CAAGQGTGSPLHF.